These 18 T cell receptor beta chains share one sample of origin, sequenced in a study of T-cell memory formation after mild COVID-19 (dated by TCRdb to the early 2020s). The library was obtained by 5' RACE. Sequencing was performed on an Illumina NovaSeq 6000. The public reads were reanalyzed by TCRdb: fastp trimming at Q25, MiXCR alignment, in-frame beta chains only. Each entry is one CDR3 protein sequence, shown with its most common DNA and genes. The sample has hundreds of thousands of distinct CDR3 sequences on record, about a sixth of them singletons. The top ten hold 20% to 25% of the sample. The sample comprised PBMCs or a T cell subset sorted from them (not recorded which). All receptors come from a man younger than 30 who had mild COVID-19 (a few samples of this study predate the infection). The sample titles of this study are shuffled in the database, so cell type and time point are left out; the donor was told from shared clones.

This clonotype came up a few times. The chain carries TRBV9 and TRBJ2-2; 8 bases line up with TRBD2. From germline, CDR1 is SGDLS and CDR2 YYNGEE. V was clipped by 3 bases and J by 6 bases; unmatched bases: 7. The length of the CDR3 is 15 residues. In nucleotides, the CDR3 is TGTGCCAGCAGCGGTAGCGGGACCCCGGCCGGGGAGCTGTTTTTT. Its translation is CASSGSGTPAGELFF.

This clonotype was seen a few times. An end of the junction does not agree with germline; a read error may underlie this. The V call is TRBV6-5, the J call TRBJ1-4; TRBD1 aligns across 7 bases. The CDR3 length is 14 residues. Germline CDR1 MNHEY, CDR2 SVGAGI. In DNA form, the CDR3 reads TGTGCCAGCAGTTTCTATTTCACAGGGGAAAGACTGTTTTTT. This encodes CASSFYFTGERLFF.

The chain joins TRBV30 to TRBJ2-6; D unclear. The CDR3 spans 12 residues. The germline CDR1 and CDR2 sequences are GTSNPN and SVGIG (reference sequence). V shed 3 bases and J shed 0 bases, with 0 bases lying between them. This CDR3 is CAWSSGANVLTF. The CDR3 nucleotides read TGTGCCTGGAGCTCTGGGGCCAACGTCCTGACTTTC.

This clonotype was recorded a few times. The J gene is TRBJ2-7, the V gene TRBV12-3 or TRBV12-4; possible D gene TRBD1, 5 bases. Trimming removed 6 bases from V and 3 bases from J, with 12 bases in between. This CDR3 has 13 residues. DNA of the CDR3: TGTGCCAGCAGCCCCCGGACAAACTACGAGCAGTACTTC. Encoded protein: CASSPRTNYEQYF.

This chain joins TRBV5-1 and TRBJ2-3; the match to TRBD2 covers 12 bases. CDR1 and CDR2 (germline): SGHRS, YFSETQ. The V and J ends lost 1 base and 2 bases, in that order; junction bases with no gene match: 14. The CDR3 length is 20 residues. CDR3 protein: CASSLSLLAGGLDVTDTQYF. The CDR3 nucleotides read TGCGCCAGCAGCTTGTCCCTACTAGCGGGGGGTCTCGACGTCACAGATACGCAGTATTTT.

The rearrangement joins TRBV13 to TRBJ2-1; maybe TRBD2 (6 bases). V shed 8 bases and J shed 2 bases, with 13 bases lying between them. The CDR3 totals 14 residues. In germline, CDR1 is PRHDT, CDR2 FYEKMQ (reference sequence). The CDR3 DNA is TGTGCCAGCCTTTGGGGGGTTGCCTACAATGAGCAGTTCTTC. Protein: CASLWGVAYNEQFF.

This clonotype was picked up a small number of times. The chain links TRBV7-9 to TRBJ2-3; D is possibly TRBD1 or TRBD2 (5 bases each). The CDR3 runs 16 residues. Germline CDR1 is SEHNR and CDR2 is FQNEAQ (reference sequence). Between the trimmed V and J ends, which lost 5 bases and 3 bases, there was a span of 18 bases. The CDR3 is CASSKGTEASTDTQYF. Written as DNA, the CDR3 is TGTGCCAGCAGCAAGGGGACGGAGGCTTCGACAGATACGCAGTATTTT.

This CDR3 is CAIRSQDRGNSPLHF. CDR3 coding DNA: TGTGCCATCAGATCTCAGGACAGGGGTAATTCACCCCTCCACTTT. This chain joins TRBV10-3 and TRBJ1-6; 9 positions agree with TRBD1. Germline assignment: CDR1 ENHRY and CDR2 SYGVKD. The CDR3 spans 15 residues. V dropped 6 bases and J dropped 6; count of bases not matched to a gene: 6.

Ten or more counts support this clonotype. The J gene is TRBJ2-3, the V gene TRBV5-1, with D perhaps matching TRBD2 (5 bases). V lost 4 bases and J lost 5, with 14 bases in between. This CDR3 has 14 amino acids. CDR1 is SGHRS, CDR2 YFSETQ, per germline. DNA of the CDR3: TGCGCCAGCAGCCGCGGGCCAAACCAAGATACGCAGTATTTT. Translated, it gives CASSRGPNQDTQYF.

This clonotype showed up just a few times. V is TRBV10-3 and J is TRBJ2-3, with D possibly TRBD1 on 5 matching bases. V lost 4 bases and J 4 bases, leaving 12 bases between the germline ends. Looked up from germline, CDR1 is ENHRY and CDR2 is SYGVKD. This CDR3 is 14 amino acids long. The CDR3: CAISVVRAADTQYF. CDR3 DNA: TGTGCCATCAGTGTTGTCAGGGCGGCAGATACGCAGTATTTT.

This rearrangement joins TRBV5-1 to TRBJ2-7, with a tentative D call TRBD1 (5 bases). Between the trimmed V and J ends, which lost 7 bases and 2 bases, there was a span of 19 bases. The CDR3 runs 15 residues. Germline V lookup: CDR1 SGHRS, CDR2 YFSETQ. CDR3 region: CASGSRPGPAYEQYF. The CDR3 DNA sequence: TGCGCCAGCGGCTCCCGACCAGGGCCAGCCTACGAGCAGTACTTC. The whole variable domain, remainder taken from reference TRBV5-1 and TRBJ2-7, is KAGVTQTPRYLIKTRGQQVTLSCSPISGHRSVSWYQQTPGQGLQFLFEYFSETQRNKGNFPGRFSGRQFSNSRSEMNVSTLELGDSALYLCASGSRPGPAYEQYFGPGTRLTVT.

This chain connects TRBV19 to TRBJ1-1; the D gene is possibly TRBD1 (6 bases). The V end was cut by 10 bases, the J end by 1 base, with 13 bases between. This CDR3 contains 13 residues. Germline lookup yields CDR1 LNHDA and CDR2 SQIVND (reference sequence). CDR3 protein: CATKDRQNTEAFF. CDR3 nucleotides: TGTGCCACCAAGGACAGACAGAACACTGAAGCTTTCTTT.

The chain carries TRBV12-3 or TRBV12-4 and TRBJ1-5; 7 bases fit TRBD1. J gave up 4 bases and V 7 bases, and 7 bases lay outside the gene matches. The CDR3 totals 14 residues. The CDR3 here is CASMRGGANQPQHF. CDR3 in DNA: TGTGCCAGCATGCGAGGGGGCGCGAATCAGCCCCAGCATTTT.

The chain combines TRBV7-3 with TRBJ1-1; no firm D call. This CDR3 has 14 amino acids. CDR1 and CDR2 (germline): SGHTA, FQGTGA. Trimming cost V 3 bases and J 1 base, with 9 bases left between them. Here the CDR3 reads CASSLRHSNTEAFF. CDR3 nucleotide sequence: TGTGCCAGCAGCTTGAGACATTCGAACACTGAAGCTTTCTTT.

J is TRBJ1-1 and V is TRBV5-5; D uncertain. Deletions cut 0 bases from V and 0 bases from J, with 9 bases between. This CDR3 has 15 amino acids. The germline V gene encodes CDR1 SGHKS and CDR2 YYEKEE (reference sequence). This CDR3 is CASSLAYRMNTEAFF. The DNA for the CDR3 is TGTGCCAGCAGCTTGGCTTACAGAATGAACACTGAAGCTTTCTTT.

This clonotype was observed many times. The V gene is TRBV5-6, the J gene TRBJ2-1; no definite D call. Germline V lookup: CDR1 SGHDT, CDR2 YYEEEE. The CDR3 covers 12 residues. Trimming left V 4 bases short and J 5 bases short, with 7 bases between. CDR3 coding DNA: TGTGCCAGCAGCGTCGACCACAATGAGCAGTTCTTC. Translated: CASSVDHNEQFF.

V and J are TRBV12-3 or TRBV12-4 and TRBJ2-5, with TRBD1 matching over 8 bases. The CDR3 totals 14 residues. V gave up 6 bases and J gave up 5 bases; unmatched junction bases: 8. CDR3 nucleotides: TGTGCCAGCAGGTTGGGACAGGCCCGCGAGACCCAGTACTTC. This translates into CASRLGQARETQYF.

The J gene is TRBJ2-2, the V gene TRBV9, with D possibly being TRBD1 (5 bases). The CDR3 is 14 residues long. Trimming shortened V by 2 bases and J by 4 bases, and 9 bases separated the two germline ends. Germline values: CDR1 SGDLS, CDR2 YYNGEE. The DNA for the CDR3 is TGTGCCAGCAGCGTTTCTGGGGCCACCGGGGAGCTGTTTTTT. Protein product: CASSVSGATGELFF.